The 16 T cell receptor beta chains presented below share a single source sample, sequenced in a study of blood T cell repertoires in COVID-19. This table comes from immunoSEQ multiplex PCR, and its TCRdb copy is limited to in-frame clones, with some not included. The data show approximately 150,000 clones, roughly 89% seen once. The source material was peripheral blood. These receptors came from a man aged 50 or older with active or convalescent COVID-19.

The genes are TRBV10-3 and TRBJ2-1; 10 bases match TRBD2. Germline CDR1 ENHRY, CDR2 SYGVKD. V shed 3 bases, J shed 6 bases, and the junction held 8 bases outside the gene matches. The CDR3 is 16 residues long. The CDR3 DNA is TGTGCCATCAGTGAACTAAGCGGGGGGGCCATCAATGAGCAGTTCTTC. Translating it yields CAISELSGGAINEQFF.

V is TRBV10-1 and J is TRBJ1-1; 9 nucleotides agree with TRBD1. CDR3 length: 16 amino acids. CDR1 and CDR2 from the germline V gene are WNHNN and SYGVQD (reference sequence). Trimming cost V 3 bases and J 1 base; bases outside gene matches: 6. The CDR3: CASSEAKGQGNTEAFF. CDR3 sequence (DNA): TGCGCCAGCAGTGAAGCGAAGGGACAGGGGAACACTGAAGCTTTCTTT.

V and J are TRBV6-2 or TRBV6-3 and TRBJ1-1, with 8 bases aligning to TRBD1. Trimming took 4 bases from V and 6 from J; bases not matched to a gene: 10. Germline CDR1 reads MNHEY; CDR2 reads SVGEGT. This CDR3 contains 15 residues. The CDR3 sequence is CASSSGRDRNPEAFF. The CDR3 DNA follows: TGTGCCAGCAGTTCGGGCCGGGACAGGAATCCTGAAGCTTTCTTT.

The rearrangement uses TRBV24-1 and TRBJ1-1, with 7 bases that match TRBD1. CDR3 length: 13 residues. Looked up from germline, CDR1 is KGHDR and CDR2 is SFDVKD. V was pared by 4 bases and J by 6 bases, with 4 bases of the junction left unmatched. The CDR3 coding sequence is TGTGCCACCAGTGAAAACAGGGGATCTGAAGCTTTCTTT. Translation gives CATSENRGSEAFF.

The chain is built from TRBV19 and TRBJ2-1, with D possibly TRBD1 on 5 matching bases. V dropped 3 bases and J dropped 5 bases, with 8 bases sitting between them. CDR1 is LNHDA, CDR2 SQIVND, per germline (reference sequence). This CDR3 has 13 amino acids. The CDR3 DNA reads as TGTGCCAGTAGTATTACAGGTAACAATGAGCAGTTCTTC. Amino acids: CASSITGNNEQFF.

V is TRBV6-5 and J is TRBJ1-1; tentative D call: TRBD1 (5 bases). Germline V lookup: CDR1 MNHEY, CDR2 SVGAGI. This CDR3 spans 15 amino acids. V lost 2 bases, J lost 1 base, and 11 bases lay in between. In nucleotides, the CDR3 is TGTGCCAGCAGTTACCTGTGGGGCCGGAACACTGAAGCTTTCTTT. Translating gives CASSYLWGRNTEAFF.

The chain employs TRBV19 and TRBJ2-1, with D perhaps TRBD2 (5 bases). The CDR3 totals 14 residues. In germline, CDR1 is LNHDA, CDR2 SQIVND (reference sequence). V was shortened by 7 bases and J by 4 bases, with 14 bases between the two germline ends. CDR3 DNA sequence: TGTGCCAGTAAAGCCTCACTAGGTTACAATGAGCAGTTCTTC. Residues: CASKASLGYNEQFF.

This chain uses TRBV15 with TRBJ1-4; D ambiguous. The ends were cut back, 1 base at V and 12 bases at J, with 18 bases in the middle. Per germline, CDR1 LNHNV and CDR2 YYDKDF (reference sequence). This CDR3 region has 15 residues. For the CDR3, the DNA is TGTGCCACCAGCAGAGTACCAGAATCCCTTCAGGAACTGTTTTTT. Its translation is CATSRVPESLQELFF.

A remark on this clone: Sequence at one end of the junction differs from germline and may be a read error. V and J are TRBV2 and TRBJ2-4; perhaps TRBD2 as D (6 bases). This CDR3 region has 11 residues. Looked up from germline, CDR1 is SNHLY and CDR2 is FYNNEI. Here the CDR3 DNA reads TGTGCCAGCAGGGGCGGGAACCCCGGGGACTTC. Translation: CASRGGNPGDF.

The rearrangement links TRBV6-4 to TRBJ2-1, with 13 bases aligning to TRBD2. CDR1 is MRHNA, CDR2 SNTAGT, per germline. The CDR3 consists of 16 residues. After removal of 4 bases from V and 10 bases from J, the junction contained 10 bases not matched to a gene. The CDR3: CASSALLAGGPVEQFF. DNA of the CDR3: TGTGCCAGCAGTGCCTTACTAGCGGGGGGGCCGGTGGAGCAGTTCTTC.

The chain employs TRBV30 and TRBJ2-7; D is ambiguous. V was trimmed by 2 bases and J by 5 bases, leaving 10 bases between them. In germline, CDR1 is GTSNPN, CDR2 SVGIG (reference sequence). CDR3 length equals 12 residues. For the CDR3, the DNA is TGTGCCTGGAGTCAAGACTGGAACGAGCAGTACTTC. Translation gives CAWSQDWNEQYF.

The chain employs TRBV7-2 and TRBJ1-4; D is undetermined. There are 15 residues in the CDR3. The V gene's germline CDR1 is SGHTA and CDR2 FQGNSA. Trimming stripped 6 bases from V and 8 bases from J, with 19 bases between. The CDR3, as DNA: TGTGCCAGCAGTCCAACCTCAGCGGGTATAGAAAAACTGTTTTTT. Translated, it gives CASSPTSAGIEKLFF.

This chain's CDR3 is CASSLDLGPGNTIYF. CDR3 in DNA: TGTGCCAGCAGCTTAGACTTGGGGCCGGGAAACACCATATATTTT. The gene calls are TRBV7-2 and TRBJ1-3; TRBD1 is a possible D gene (5 bases). Per the germline V gene, CDR1 is SGHTA and CDR2 is FQGNSA. The V gene lost 1 base and the J gene lost 4 bases, with 11 bases spanning the gap. This CDR3 spans 15 amino acids.

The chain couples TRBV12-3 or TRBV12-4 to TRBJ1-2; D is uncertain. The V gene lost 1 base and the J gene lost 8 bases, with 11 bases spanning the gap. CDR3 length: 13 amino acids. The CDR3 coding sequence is TGTGCCAGCAGTTTAGACGGGAAGGCCGGCTACACCTTC. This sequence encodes CASSLDGKAGYTF.

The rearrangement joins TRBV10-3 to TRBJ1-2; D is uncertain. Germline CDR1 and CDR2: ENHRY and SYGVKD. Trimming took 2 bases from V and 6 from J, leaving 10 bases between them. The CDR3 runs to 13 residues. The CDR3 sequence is CAISEGREDGYTF. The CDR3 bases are TGTGCCATCAGTGAGGGAAGGGAGGATGGCTACACCTTC.

CDR3 coding DNA: TGTGCCAGCAGCCAAGTAGGAGGATACGAGCAGTACTTC. Its protein is CASSQVGGYEQYF. The chain recombines TRBV14 with TRBJ2-7, with D perhaps TRBD2 (5 bases). The CDR3 runs to 13 residues. V lost 1 base and J lost 4, with 8 bases in between. Germline values: CDR1 SGHDN, CDR2 FVKESK.